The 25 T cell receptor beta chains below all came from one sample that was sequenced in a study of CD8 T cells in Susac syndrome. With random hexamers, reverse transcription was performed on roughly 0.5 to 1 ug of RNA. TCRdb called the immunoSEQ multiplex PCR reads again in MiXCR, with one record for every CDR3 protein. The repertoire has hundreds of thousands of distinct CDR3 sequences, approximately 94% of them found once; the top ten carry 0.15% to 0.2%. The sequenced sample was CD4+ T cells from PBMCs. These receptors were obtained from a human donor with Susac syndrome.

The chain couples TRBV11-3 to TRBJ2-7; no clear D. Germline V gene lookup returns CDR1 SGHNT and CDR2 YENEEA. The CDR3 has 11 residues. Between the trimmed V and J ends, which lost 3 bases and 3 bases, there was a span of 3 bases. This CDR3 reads CASSFDYEQYF. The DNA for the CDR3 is TGTGCCAGCAGCTTCGACTACGAGCAGTACTTC. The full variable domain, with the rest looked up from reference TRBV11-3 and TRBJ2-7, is EAGVVQSPRYKIIEKKQPVAFWCNPISGHNTLYWYLQNLGQGPELLIRYENEEAVDDSQLPKDRFSAERLKGVDSTLKIQPAELGDSAVYLCASSFDYEQYFGPGTRLTVT.

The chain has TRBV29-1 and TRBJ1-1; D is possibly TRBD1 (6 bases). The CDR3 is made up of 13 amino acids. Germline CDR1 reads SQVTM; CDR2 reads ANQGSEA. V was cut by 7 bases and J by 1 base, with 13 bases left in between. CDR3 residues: CSATGRRNTEAFF. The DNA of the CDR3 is TGCAGCGCCACAGGGAGGAGGAACACTGAAGCTTTCTTT.

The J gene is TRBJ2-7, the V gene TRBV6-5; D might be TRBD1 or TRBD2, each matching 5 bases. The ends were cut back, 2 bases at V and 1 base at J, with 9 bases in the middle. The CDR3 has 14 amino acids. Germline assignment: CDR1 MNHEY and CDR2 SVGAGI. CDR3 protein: CASSYPGASYEQYF. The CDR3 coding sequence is TGTGCCAGCAGTTACCCCGGGGCTTCCTACGAGCAGTACTTC.

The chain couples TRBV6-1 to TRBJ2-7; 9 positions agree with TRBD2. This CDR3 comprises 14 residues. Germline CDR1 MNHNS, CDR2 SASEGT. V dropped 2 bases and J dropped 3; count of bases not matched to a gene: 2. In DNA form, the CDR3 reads TGTGCCAGCAGTGAACTAGCGGGGAACTACGAGCAGTACTTC. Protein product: CASSELAGNYEQYF.

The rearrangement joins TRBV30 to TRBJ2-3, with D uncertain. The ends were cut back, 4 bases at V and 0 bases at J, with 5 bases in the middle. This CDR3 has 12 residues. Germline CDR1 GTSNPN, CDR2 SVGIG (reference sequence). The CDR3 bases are TGTGCCTGGACTCGTAGCACAGATACGCAGTATTTT. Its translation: CAWTRSTDTQYF.

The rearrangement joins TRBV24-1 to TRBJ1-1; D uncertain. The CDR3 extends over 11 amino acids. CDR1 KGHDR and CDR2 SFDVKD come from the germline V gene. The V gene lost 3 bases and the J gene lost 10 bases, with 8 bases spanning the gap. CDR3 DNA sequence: TGTGCCACCAGTGATGAGTATGGAGCTTTCTTT. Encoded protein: CATSDEYGAFF.

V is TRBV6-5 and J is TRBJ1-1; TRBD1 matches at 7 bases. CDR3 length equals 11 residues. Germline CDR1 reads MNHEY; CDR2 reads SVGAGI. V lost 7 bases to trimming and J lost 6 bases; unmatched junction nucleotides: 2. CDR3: CASTQGAEAFF. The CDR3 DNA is TGTGCCAGCACTCAGGGGGCTGAAGCTTTCTTT.

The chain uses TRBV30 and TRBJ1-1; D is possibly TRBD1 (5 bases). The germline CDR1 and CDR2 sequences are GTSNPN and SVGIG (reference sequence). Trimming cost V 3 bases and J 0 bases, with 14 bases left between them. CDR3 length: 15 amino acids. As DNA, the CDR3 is TGTGCCTGGAGCGGGACTCCTCCTTTGAACACTGAAGCTTTCTTT. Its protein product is CAWSGTPPLNTEAFF. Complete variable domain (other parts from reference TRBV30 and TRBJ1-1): SQTIHQWPATLVQPVGSPLSLECTVEGTSNPNLYWYRQAAGRGLQLLFYSVGIGQISSEVPQNLSASRPQDRQFILSSKKLLLSDSGFYLCAWSGTPPLNTEAFFGQGTRLTVV.

The DNA of the CDR3 is TGTGCCAGCAGTCGGGAAGAAAAACTGTTTTTT. It translates to CASSREEKLFF. This chain joins TRBV7-2 and TRBJ1-4; D call uncertain. CDR3 size: 11 residues. Germline assignment: CDR1 SGHTA and CDR2 FQGNSA. The ends were cut back, 6 bases at V and 8 bases at J, with 7 bases in the middle.

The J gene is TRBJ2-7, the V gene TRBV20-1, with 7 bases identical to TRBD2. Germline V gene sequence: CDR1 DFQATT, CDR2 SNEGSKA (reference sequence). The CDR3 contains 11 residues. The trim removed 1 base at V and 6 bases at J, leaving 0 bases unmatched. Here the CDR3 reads CSARGGGEQYF. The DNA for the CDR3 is TGCAGTGCTAGAGGGGGGGGCGAGCAGTACTTC.

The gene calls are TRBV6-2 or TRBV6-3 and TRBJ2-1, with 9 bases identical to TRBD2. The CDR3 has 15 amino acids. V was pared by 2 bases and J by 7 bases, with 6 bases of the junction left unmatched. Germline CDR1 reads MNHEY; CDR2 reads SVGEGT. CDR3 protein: CASSYPGGGANEQFF. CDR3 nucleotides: TGTGCCAGCAGTTACCCTGGCGGGGGGGCTAATGAGCAGTTCTTC.

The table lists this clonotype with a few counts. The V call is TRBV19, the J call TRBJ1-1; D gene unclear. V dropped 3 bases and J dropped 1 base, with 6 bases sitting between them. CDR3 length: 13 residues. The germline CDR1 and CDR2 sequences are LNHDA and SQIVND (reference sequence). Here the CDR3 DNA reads TGTGCCAGTAGTATCTCTACGAACACTGAAGCTTTCTTT. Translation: CASSISTNTEAFF.

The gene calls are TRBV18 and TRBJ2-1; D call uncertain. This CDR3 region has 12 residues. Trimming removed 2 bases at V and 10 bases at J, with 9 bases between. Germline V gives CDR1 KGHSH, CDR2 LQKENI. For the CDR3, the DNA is TGTGCCAGCTCACCAAAGGACGGCGAGCAGTTCTTC. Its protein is CASSPKDGEQFF.

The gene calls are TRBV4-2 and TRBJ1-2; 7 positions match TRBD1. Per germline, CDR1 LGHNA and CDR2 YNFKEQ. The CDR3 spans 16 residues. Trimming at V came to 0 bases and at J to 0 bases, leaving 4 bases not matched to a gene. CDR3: CASSQDWTGSNYGYTF. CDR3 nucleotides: TGTGCCAGCAGCCAAGATTGGACAGGATCTAACTATGGCTACACCTTC.

CDR3 in amino acids: CASSVAGDRRSPLHF. CDR3 DNA: TGTGCCAGCAGCGTAGCTGGGGACAGGCGTTCACCCCTCCACTTT. The J gene is TRBJ1-6, the V gene TRBV9; 8 bases map to TRBD1. The CDR3 loop spans 15 amino acids. Trimming took 0 bases from V and 9 from J; bases not matched to a gene: 5. CDR1 and CDR2 from the germline V gene are SGDLS and YYNGEE.

The CDR3 DNA is TGTGCCAGCAGTTATACCGCCCTCGGGCAGTACTTC. It translates to CASSYTALGQYF. This sequence joins TRBV6-2 or TRBV6-3 and TRBJ2-7; D gene unclear. The ends were cut back, 3 bases at V and 9 bases at J, with 12 bases in the middle. Germline lookup yields CDR1 MNHEY and CDR2 SVGEGT. The CDR3 covers 12 residues.

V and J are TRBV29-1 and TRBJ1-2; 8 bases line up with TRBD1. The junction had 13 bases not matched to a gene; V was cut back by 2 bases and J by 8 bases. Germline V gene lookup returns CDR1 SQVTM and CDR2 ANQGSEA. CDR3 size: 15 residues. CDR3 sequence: CSVEQAGQVLRGYTF. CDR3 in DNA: TGCAGCGTTGAACAGGCGGGACAGGTACTGAGAGGCTACACCTTC. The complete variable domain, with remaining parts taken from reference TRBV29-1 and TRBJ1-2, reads SAVISQKPSRDICQRGTSLTIQCQVDSQVTMMFWYRQQPGQSLTLIATANQGSEATYESGFVIDKFPISRPNLTFSTLTVSNMSPEDSSIYLCSVEQAGQVLRGYTFGSGTRLTVV.

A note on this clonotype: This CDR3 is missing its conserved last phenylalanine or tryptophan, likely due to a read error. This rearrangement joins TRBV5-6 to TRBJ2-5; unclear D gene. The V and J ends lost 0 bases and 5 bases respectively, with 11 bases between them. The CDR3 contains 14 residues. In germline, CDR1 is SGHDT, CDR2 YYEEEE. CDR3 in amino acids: CASSLGQYGETQYL. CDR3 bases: TGTGCCAGCAGCTTGGGGCAGTATGGGGAGACCCAGTACCTC.

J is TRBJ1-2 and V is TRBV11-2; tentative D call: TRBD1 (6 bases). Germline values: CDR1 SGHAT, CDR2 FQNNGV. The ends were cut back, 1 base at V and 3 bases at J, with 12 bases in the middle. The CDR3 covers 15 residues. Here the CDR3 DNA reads TGTGCCAGCAGCTTAGGACAGGCTGGGGACTATGGCTACACCTTC. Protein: CASSLGQAGDYGYTF. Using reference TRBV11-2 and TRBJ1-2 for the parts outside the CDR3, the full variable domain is EAGVAQSPRYKIIEKRQSVAFWCNPISGHATLYWYQQILGQGPKLLIQFQNNGVVDDSQLPKDRFSAERLKGVDSTLKIQPAKLEDSAVYLCASSLGQAGDYGYTFGSGTRLTVV.

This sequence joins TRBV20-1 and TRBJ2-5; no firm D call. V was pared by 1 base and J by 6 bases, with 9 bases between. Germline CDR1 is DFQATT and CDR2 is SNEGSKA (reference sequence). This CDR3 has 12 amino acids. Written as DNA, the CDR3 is TGCAGTGCTAGAGTCTCTCCACAGACCCAGTACTTC. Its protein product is CSARVSPQTQYF.

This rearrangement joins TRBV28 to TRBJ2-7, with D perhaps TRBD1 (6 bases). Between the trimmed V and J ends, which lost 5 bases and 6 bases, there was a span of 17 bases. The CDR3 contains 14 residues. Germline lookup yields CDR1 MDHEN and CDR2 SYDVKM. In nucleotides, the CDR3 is TGTGCCAGCAGTCAACCCCCAGGGGCCAGCGAGCAGTACTTC. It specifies CASSQPPGASEQYF.

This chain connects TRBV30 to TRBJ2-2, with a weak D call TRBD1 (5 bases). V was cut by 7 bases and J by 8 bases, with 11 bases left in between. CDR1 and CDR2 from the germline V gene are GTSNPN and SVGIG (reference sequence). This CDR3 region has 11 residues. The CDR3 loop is CASRQSGELFF. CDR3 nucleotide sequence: TGTGCCTCCCGACAGTCAGGGGAGCTGTTTTTT.

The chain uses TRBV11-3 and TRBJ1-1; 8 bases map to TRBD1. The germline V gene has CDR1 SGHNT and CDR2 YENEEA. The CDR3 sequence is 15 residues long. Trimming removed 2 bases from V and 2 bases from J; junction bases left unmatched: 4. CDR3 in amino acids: CASSLRQGANTEAFF. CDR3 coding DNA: TGTGCCAGCAGCTTAAGGCAGGGGGCTAACACTGAAGCTTTCTTT.

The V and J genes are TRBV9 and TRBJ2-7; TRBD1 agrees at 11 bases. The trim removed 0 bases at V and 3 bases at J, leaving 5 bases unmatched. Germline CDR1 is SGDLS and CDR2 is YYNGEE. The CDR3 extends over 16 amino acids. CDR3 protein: CASSVGGTGGNYEQYF. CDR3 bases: TGTGCCAGCAGCGTAGGAGGGACAGGGGGGAACTACGAGCAGTACTTC.

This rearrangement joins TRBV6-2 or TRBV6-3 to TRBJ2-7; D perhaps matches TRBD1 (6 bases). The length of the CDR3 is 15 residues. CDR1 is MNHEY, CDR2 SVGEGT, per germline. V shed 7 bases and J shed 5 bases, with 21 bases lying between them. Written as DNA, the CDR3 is TGTGCCAGCACTCCGGATGAGGGGGTTAGGGACGAGCAGTACTTC. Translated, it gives CASTPDEGVRDEQYF.